This TCR beta chain was found in a study of T cells in Graves' hyperthyroidism and ophthalmopathy. Study context: The initial diagnosis was the point when peripheral blood was collected, ahead of any treatment. Study-wide results and limits: The blood repertoire included most of the expanded thyroid clonotypes above 0.001.

Researchers amplified the TCR beta CDR3 regions from RNA transcripts. A first-round RT-PCR of the TCR CDR3 used the HTBI primer set. TCRdb reprocessed the multiplex PCR reads with MiXCR, giving one entry per CDR3 protein. The data contain approximately 330,000 distinct CDR3 sequences, 20% to 25% of them singletons. Stability of Graves' hyperthyroidism was defined as absent ophthalmopathy progression within 18 months. Exclusion criteria comprised uncontrolled infection, other autoimmune disease, pregnancy or lactation. There are many counts of this clonotype. What it recognizes is unknown. Trimming removed 6 bases at V and 2 bases at J, with 14 bases between. The CDR3 has 15 residues.

The clonotype comes from a woman in her forties or fifties with Graves' hyperthyroidism. The chain uses TRBV12-3 or TRBV12-4 and TRBJ2-1, with D perhaps TRBD2 (5 bases). What was sequenced was blood. CDR3 loop: CASRKYGVTYNEQFF. The DNA for the CDR3 is TGTGCCAGCAGAAAATACGGGGTAACCTACAATGAGCAGTTCTTC.